These 26 T cell receptor beta chains were sequenced from one sample in a study of CD8 T cells in Susac syndrome. An input of 0.5 to 1 ug of RNA was subjected to reverse transcription using random hexamers. TCRdb independently ran MiXCR on the immunoSEQ multiplex PCR reads; one entry per CDR3 protein. The sample records about 130,000 distinct CDR3 sequences, approximately 96% being singletons. The sample was CD8+ T cells from PBMCs. The source of these receptors is a human donor with Susac syndrome.

The chain joins TRBV24-1 to TRBJ2-3, with TRBD2 identical over 11 bases. This CDR3 has 16 residues. The germline V gene encodes CDR1 KGHDR and CDR2 SFDVKD. Trimming took 5 bases from V and 2 from J; bases not matched to a gene: 5. CDR3 region: CATSAIAGGLTDTQYF. CDR3 in DNA: TGTGCCACCAGTGCGATAGCGGGGGGGCTCACAGATACGCAGTATTTT.

The CDR3: CASSPVEGRKTYNEQFF. The DNA for the CDR3 is TGTGCCAGCAGCCCGGTCGAGGGAAGGAAAACCTACAATGAGCAGTTCTTC. V usage is TRBV5-6 and J usage is TRBJ2-1, with D tentatively TRBD2 (5 bases). V was shortened by 4 bases and J by 2 bases, with 19 bases between the two germline ends. Germline V gives CDR1 SGHDT, CDR2 YYEEEE. There are 17 residues in the CDR3.

This chain links TRBV6-5 with TRBJ1-3; the D is unclear. In germline, CDR1 is MNHEY, CDR2 SVGAGI. The CDR3 extends over 14 amino acids. V was pared by 8 bases and J by 0 bases, with 11 bases between. The CDR3 DNA sequence: TGTGCCAGCTCATCGGGTGGCTCTGGAAACACCATATATTTT. The encoded protein is CASSSGGSGNTIYF.

This clonotype was observed once. The chain recombines TRBV11-3 with TRBJ2-1, with 8 bases that match TRBD2. This CDR3 is built from 16 residues. The V segment lost 5 bases and the J segment 5 bases; nucleotides outside the gene matches: 11. Per the germline V gene, CDR1 is SGHNT and CDR2 is YENEEA. CDR3 nucleotides: TGTGCCAGCAGCACCCCAGCGGGAGCCCAAGACAATGAGCAGTTCTTC. Translation: CASSTPAGAQDNEQFF.

This clonotype was recorded a few times. V usage is TRBV5-6 and J usage is TRBJ2-5; 8 bases are a match to TRBD1. With 0 bases clipped from V and 2 bases from J, the junction kept 0 bases outside the gene matches. The CDR3 has 14 residues. Germline-derived CDR1 and CDR2 are SGHDT and YYEEEE. The chain's CDR3 is CASSLGTGQETQYF. In nucleotides, the CDR3 is TGTGCCAGCAGCTTGGGGACAGGGCAAGAGACCCAGTACTTC.

V usage is TRBV27 and J usage is TRBJ2-7, with 13 bases lining up with TRBD2. J was trimmed by 5 bases and V by 2 bases; bases with no gene match: 6. CDR1 is MNHEY, CDR2 SMNVEV, per germline (reference sequence). CDR3 length: 16 amino acids. The CDR3 DNA reads as TGTGCCAGCAGTTTAAGAGGACTAGCGGGGGTAAACGAGCAGTACTTC. It is translated as CASSLRGLAGVNEQYF.

The rearrangement links TRBV11-2 to TRBJ2-5; 9 bases are shared with TRBD1. CDR1 and CDR2 from the germline V gene are SGHAT and FQNNGV. The V segment lost 0 bases and the J segment 2 bases; nucleotides outside the gene matches: 4. This CDR3 spans 16 amino acids. The CDR3 coding sequence is TGTGCCAGCAGCTTAGAGAGTGGGACAGGGCAAGAGACCCAGTACTTC. Its translation is CASSLESGTGQETQYF.

V gene TRBV5-4 combines with J gene TRBJ2-2; 9 bases are shared with TRBD2. V shed 4 bases and J 6 bases; nucleotides not matched to a gene: 4. The CDR3 has 14 amino acids. Germline CDR1 reads SGHNT; CDR2 reads YYREEE (reference sequence). The CDR3 protein is CASSGWTSAGELFF. Here the CDR3 DNA reads TGTGCCAGCAGCGGGTGGACTAGCGCCGGGGAGCTGTTTTTT. Full variable domain (missing parts from reference TRBV5-4 and TRBJ2-2): ETGVTQSPTHLIKTRGQQVTLRCSSQSGHNTVSWYQQALGQGPQFIFQYYREEENGRGNFPPRFSGLQFPNYSSELNVNALELDDSALYLCASSGWTSAGELFFGEGSRLTVL.

The rearrangement joins TRBV9 to TRBJ2-3, with 12 bases matching TRBD2. V shed 4 bases and J 6 bases; nucleotides not matched to a gene: 9. CDR1 SGDLS and CDR2 YYNGEE come from the germline V gene. This CDR3 region has 16 residues. The CDR3 nucleotides are TGTGCCAGCAGCCCGCGGACTAGCGGGGCCCGGGATACGCAGTATTTT. It translates to CASSPRTSGARDTQYF.

The CDR3 DNA follows: TGTGCCAGCAGCCAAGGACAGGGGGCGAGGAACGAGCAGTACTTC. Protein product: CASSQGQGARNEQYF. This rearrangement joins TRBV3-1 to TRBJ2-7; 10 bases fit TRBD1. Trimming removed 1 base from V and 5 bases from J; junction bases left unmatched: 5. Per the germline V gene, CDR1 is LGHDT and CDR2 is YNNKEL (reference sequence). This CDR3 has 15 residues.

The V and J genes are TRBV28 and TRBJ2-3, with D hard to call. The CDR3 consists of 14 residues. Trimming shortened V by 5 bases and J by 4 bases, and 13 bases separated the two germline ends. CDR1 is MDHEN and CDR2 is SYDVKM in the germline V gene. The CDR3 here is CASSGRVRSDTQYF. In DNA, the CDR3 is TGTGCCAGCAGTGGTAGGGTCCGGTCAGATACGCAGTATTTT.

The chain carries TRBV4-1 and TRBJ1-5; D perhaps matches TRBD1 (5 bases). Trimming took off 0 bases at V and 2 bases at J, with 23 bases between the two ends. The CDR3 has 20 residues. The germline V gene has CDR1 MGHRA and CDR2 YSYEKL. The CDR3 protein is CASSQEGDHGAEEGNQPQHF. CDR3 DNA sequence: TGCGCCAGCAGCCAAGAAGGGGATCACGGGGCGGAGGAGGGCAATCAGCCCCAGCATTTT.

A single count supports this clonotype. The gene calls are TRBV29-1 and TRBJ1-1; no definite D call. The germline V gene has CDR1 SQVTM and CDR2 ANQGSEA. V dropped 4 bases and J dropped 12 bases, with 15 bases sitting between them. The length of the CDR3 is 11 residues. The DNA of the CDR3 is TGCAGCGTTGGGAGCCTTGGGATGACTTTCTTT. Translation: CSVGSLGMTFF.

CDR3 region: CASGVAGGSAETQYF. In nucleotides, the CDR3 is TGTGCCAGCGGAGTAGCGGGAGGCTCCGCGGAGACCCAGTACTTC. The chain employs TRBV27 and TRBJ2-5, with 10 bases lining up with TRBD2. CDR1 is MNHEY and CDR2 is SMNVEV in the germline V gene (reference sequence). V was pared by 8 bases and J by 5 bases, with 11 bases of the junction left unmatched. The CDR3 covers 15 residues.

The table lists this clonotype with a count of one. The J gene is TRBJ2-3, the V gene TRBV9; no reliable D call. The CDR3 sequence is 13 residues long. V lost 9 bases and J lost 6, with 17 bases in between. Germline loops: CDR1 SGDLS, CDR2 YYNGEE. The CDR3 coding sequence is TGTGCCACACTGCCCTTGTTTGCTGATACGCAGTATTTT. It yields the protein CATLPLFADTQYF.

The chain couples TRBV27 to TRBJ1-5; D is ambiguous. This CDR3 region has 15 residues. V dropped 2 bases and J dropped 6 bases, with 14 bases sitting between them. Germline values: CDR1 MNHEY, CDR2 SMNVEV (reference sequence). CDR3 nucleotides: TGTGCCAGCAGTTTAAGCCGGGGTTTTGGTCAGCCCCAGCATTTT. It specifies CASSLSRGFGQPQHF.

V is TRBV29-1 and J is TRBJ1-2; maybe TRBD1 (5 bases). V was clipped by 5 bases and J by 4 bases, with 14 bases between them. Germline CDR1 and CDR2: SQVTM and ANQGSEA. CDR3 length: 13 amino acids. The CDR3 nucleotides are TGCAGCGTTTTAAGGTTGGGGGTCTATGGCTACACCTTC. It encodes CSVLRLGVYGYTF.

The gene calls are TRBV4-3 and TRBJ2-3; 11 bases align to TRBD2. CDR1 and CDR2 from the germline V gene are LGHNA and YSLEER. J gave up 1 base and V 1 base, and 4 bases lay outside the gene matches. The CDR3 runs to 17 residues. The CDR3 nucleotides read TGCGCCAGCAGCCAAGTAGGGGGACTAGCGGGCACAGATACGCAGTATTTT. Protein sequence: CASSQVGGLAGTDTQYF.

V usage is TRBV28 and J usage is TRBJ2-7; D is unresolved. Germline V CDR1 and CDR2: MDHEN, SYDVKM. The CDR3 is 14 amino acids. Trimming shortened V by 3 bases and J by 5 bases, and 14 bases separated the two germline ends. The CDR3 DNA sequence: TGTGCCAGCAGTTTTCCGGGCAGTCCAAACGAGCAGTACTTC. Translated: CASSFPGSPNEQYF.

The chain is built from TRBV6-1 and TRBJ1-1; D gene ambiguous. The germline V and J ends were trimmed by 0 bases and 5 bases, with 7 bases remaining between them. Germline loops: CDR1 MNHNS, CDR2 SASEGT. The CDR3 is 13 residues long. The CDR3 sequence: CASSEADMTEAFF. The CDR3 DNA reads as TGTGCCAGCAGTGAAGCCGACATGACTGAAGCTTTCTTT.

The chain joins TRBV19 to TRBJ1-5; D possibly corresponds to TRBD1 (6 bases). V shed 5 bases and J shed 2 bases, with 13 bases lying between them. Germline V lookup: CDR1 LNHDA, CDR2 SQIVND (reference sequence). The CDR3 totals 15 residues. CDR3 loop: CASSSHRAGNQPQHF. CDR3 nucleotide sequence: TGTGCCAGTAGTTCTCACAGGGCCGGCAATCAGCCCCAGCATTTT.

V usage is TRBV2 and J usage is TRBJ2-7; 9 bases match TRBD1. The ends lost 8 bases at V and 4 bases at J; junction bases unmatched: 12. The CDR3 length is 15 residues. CDR1 SNHLY and CDR2 FYNNEI come from the germline V gene. The CDR3 here is CASDNPGQGWYEQYF. Written as DNA, the CDR3 is TGTGCCAGCGACAATCCGGGACAGGGATGGTACGAGCAGTACTTC.

The chain uses TRBV30 and TRBJ1-2; D is uncertain. Trimming left V 4 bases short and J 7 bases short, with 10 bases between. CDR1 and CDR2 (germline): GTSNPN, SVGIG (reference sequence). The CDR3 spans 11 residues. Here the CDR3 DNA reads TGTGCCTGGACCACCGTGGGTGGCTACACCTTC. Translation gives CAWTTVGGYTF.

This chain joins TRBV29-1 and TRBJ1-2; a possible D gene is TRBD1 (6 bases). The CDR3 is 14 residues long. Germline V gives CDR1 SQVTM, CDR2 ANQGSEA. Trimming stripped 3 bases from V and 4 bases from J, with 15 bases between. The DNA of the CDR3 is TGCAGCGTTGAGGAGGGGGGACATCCCTATGGCTACACCTTC. Encoded protein: CSVEEGGHPYGYTF.

This clonotype showed up just a few times. The CDR3 loop is CASSLAGDSQETQYF. The CDR3 region has the DNA TGTGCCAGCAGTTTAGCGGGAGATAGTCAAGAGACCCAGTACTTC. The chain links TRBV12-3 or TRBV12-4 to TRBJ2-5, with a possible D match to TRBD2 (5 bases). The CDR3 is 15 residues long. The V end was cut by 0 bases, the J end by 2 bases, with 10 bases between.

The chain is built from TRBV30 and TRBJ1-1, with D unclear. From germline, CDR1 is GTSNPN and CDR2 SVGIG (reference sequence). The V and J ends lost 1 base and 5 bases respectively, with 2 bases between them. This CDR3 contains 10 residues. This CDR3 reads CAWSETEAFF. The CDR3, as DNA: TGTGCCTGGAGTGAGACTGAAGCTTTCTTT.